The 22 T cell receptor beta chains presented below share a single source sample, sequenced in a study of blood T cell repertoires in COVID-19. Only in-frame clones appear in the TCRdb table, and some are missing; sequencing was by immunoSEQ multiplex PCR. The sample lists roughly 180,000 clones, over 70% occurring once. The sequencing sample was made of PBMCs or T cells enriched from blood (not recorded which). The receptor source for this set is a man in his fifties or sixties who had been exposed to COVID-19.

The chain has TRBV30 and TRBJ1-4; D is ambiguous. Trimming stripped 1 base from V and 7 bases from J, with 10 bases between. Per germline, CDR1 GTSNPN and CDR2 SVGIG (reference sequence). This CDR3 has 13 residues. DNA of the CDR3: TGTGCCTGGAGTGGAGGGTGGAGTGAAAAACTGTTTTTT. It is translated as CAWSGGWSEKLFF.

This clone was seen repeatedly, ten times or more. The chain combines TRBV6-5 with TRBJ2-7; 8 bases are a match to TRBD1. CDR3 length: 15 amino acids. Germline V gene data show CDR1 as MNHEY and CDR2 as SVGAGI. V lost 8 bases, J lost 3 bases, and 12 bases stayed unmatched. This CDR3 is CASETSPGGIYEQYF. DNA of the CDR3: TGTGCCAGCGAAACCTCGCCAGGGGGCATCTACGAGCAGTACTTC.

This chain joins TRBV19 and TRBJ2-5; D is ambiguous. V was clipped by 2 bases and J by 5 bases, with 6 bases between them. The CDR3 is 12 residues long. Germline CDR1 is LNHDA and CDR2 is SQIVND (reference sequence). The CDR3 loop is CASSINRETQYF. CDR3 in DNA: TGTGCCAGTAGTATAAATCGGGAGACCCAGTACTTC.

This sequence joins TRBV24-1 and TRBJ2-5; 10 bases map to TRBD1. V lost 7 bases, J lost 5 bases, and 6 bases stayed unmatched. The CDR3 has 14 amino acids. The germline V gene has CDR1 KGHDR and CDR2 SFDVKD. The CDR3 DNA reads as TGTGCCACCAGGCAGACAGGGGGCTTGGAGACCCAGTACTTC. Its translation: CATRQTGGLETQYF.

In this sample, this clone turned up a few times. The V and J genes are TRBV30 and TRBJ1-1, with a possible D match to TRBD1 (5 bases). Germline assignment: CDR1 GTSNPN and CDR2 SVGIG (reference sequence). The CDR3 length is 14 residues. Trimming shortened V by 1 base and J by 0 bases, and 9 bases separated the two germline ends. The CDR3: CAWSEGLMNTEAFF. In DNA form, the CDR3 reads TGTGCCTGGAGTGAGGGGTTAATGAACACTGAAGCTTTCTTT.

This clone was seen only once. The V call is TRBV15, the J call TRBJ2-3; maybe TRBD2 (6 bases). Trimming removed 1 base at V and 1 base at J, with 9 bases between. The CDR3 is made up of 15 amino acids. The germline V gene has CDR1 LNHNV and CDR2 YYDKDF (reference sequence). In DNA, the CDR3 is TGTGCCACCAGCAGAGGGGAGCGGGGCACAGATACGCAGTATTTT. Protein product: CATSRGERGTDTQYF.

The chain has TRBV7-3 and TRBJ1-1; 8 nucleotides match TRBD1. The CDR3 spans 11 residues. The V segment lost 5 bases and the J segment 11 bases; nucleotides outside the gene matches: 4. Per the germline V gene, CDR1 is SGHTA and CDR2 is FQGTGA. CDR3 protein: CASSDGTGAFF. CDR3 DNA: TGTGCCAGCAGCGACGGGACAGGCGCTTTCTTT.

The rearrangement uses TRBV5-1 and TRBJ1-1, with 10 bases lining up with TRBD1. CDR3 length: 16 amino acids. Per germline, CDR1 SGHRS and CDR2 YFSETQ. V lost 4 bases, J lost 4 bases, and 10 bases stayed unmatched. CDR3: CASSGPGQGLSTEAFF. The CDR3 region has the DNA TGCGCCAGCAGCGGACCGGGACAGGGGTTGAGCACTGAAGCTTTCTTT.

J is TRBJ1-4 and V is TRBV7-2; weak D call: TRBD1 (5 bases). Germline V gene lookup returns CDR1 SGHTA and CDR2 FQGNSA. V lost 1 base to trimming and J lost 3 bases, with 6 bases between them. This CDR3 comprises 14 residues. The CDR3 sequence is CASSLGGANEKLFF. CDR3 bases: TGTGCCAGCAGCTTAGGGGGGGCTAATGAAAAACTGTTTTTT.

This clone was recorded once. J is TRBJ1-4 and V is TRBV2, with D possibly matching TRBD1 (5 bases). Trimming cost V 6 bases and J 4 bases, with 12 bases left between them. Germline CDR1 is SNHLY and CDR2 is FYNNEI. The CDR3 spans 14 residues. The CDR3 here is CASRPGVFNEKLFF. The CDR3 DNA reads TGTGCCAGCAGGCCGGGGGTTTTTAATGAAAAACTGTTTTTT.

The chain links TRBV3-1 (or the pseudogene TRBV3-2) to TRBJ2-5; D gene unclear. V dropped 4 bases and J dropped 0 bases, with 12 bases sitting between them. Per the germline V gene, CDR1 is LGHDT and CDR2 is YNNKEL (reference sequence). The CDR3 sequence is 15 residues long. CDR3 in amino acids: CASSPRQVYQETQYF. Here the CDR3 DNA reads TGTGCCAGCAGCCCCCGTCAGGTATACCAAGAGACCCAGTACTTC.

This sequence joins TRBV6-2 or TRBV6-3 and TRBJ1-2, with D possibly TRBD1 on 6 matching bases. The CDR3 spans 16 residues. Germline loops: CDR1 MNHEY, CDR2 SVGEGT. V lost 2 bases and J lost 8, with 21 bases in between. This CDR3 reads CASSYTTGGLLWGYTF. DNA for the CDR3: TGTGCCAGCAGTTACACGACAGGAGGTCTCCTCTGGGGCTACACCTTC.

The chain links TRBV5-8 to TRBJ2-3; 10 positions agree with TRBD2. Germline CDR1 is SGHTS and CDR2 is YDEGEE. V shed 3 bases, J shed 0 bases, and the junction held 4 bases outside the gene matches. The CDR3 extends over 16 amino acids. CDR3 loop: CASSSGLAASTDTQYF. For the CDR3, the DNA is TGTGCCAGCAGCTCCGGACTAGCGGCTAGCACAGATACGCAGTATTTT.

V usage is TRBV13 and J usage is TRBJ2-3, with 10 positions matching TRBD2. There are 19 residues in the CDR3. Trimming at V came to 5 bases and at J to 3 bases, leaving 17 bases not matched to a gene. The germline CDR1 and CDR2 sequences are PRHDT and FYEKMQ (reference sequence). The chain's CDR3 is CASSNLAGARLDRTDTQYF. In nucleotides, the CDR3 is TGTGCCAGCAGCAATCTAGCGGGAGCGAGGTTAGACAGGACAGATACGCAGTATTTT. Full variable domain (remainder filled in from reference TRBV13 and TRBJ2-3): AAGVIQSPRHLIKEKRETATLKCYPIPRHDTVYWYQQGPGQDPQFLISFYEKMQSDKGSIPDRFSAQQFSDYHSELNMSSLELGDSALYFCASSNLAGARLDRTDTQYFGPGTRLTVL.

The chain joins TRBV6-5 to TRBJ1-5; D is undetermined. V lost 7 bases to trimming and J lost 0 bases, with 7 bases between them. CDR1 is MNHEY, CDR2 SVGAGI, per germline. There are 13 residues in the CDR3. The chain's CDR3 is CASTPYSNQPQHF. Written as DNA, the CDR3 is TGTGCCAGCACCCCTTATAGCAATCAGCCCCAGCATTTT.

This clone was recorded once. The gene calls are TRBV5-1 and TRBJ2-5; 9 bases are shared with TRBD1. The germline V gene encodes CDR1 SGHRS and CDR2 YFSETQ. This CDR3 has 15 amino acids. The V segment lost 4 bases and the J segment 5 bases; nucleotides outside the gene matches: 9. CDR3 coding DNA: TGCGCCAGCAGCCAAACAGGGGGCTCGTCGGAGACCCAGTACTTC. This sequence encodes CASSQTGGSSETQYF.

The J gene is TRBJ1-2, the V gene TRBV28; TRBD1 matches 9 bases. Trimming cost V 9 bases and J 5 bases; bases outside gene matches: 10. The CDR3 loop spans 14 amino acids. Germline V lookup: CDR1 MDHEN, CDR2 SYDVKM. Here the CDR3 DNA reads TGTGCCAGTAACCCTCCGGGACAGGGATATGGCTACACCTTC. Its protein product is CASNPPGQGYGYTF.

This chain uses TRBV19 with TRBJ1-2; D remains ambiguous. The germline V gene has CDR1 LNHDA and CDR2 SQIVND (reference sequence). The CDR3 runs to 18 residues. V lost 6 bases to trimming and J lost 0 bases, with 23 bases between them. CDR3 nucleotides: TGTGCCAGTAGCATACTTCGCGCCCCGGGAGGCACTAACTATGGCTACACCTTC. Protein: CASSILRAPGGTNYGYTF.

The chain joins TRBV11-2 to TRBJ1-6; a weak D match, TRBD1 (6 bases). The ends were cut back, 4 bases at V and 0 bases at J, with 13 bases in the middle. The CDR3 is made up of 17 amino acids. In germline, CDR1 is SGHAT, CDR2 FQNNGV. The CDR3 here is CASSSDRTSSYNSPLHF. In DNA form, the CDR3 reads TGTGCCAGCAGCTCTGACAGGACGAGCTCCTATAATTCACCCCTCCACTTT. The full variable domain, its missing parts supplied by reference TRBV11-2 and TRBJ1-6, is EAGVAQSPRYKIIEKRQSVAFWCNPISGHATLYWYQQILGQGPKLLIQFQNNGVVDDSQLPKDRFSAERLKGVDSTLKIQPAKLEDSAVYLCASSSDRTSSYNSPLHFGNGTRLTVT.

The chain carries TRBV19 and TRBJ1-4, with D maybe TRBD1 (6 bases). The CDR3 loop spans 16 amino acids. V was cut by 3 bases and J by 2 bases, with 13 bases left in between. Germline loops: CDR1 LNHDA, CDR2 SQIVND (reference sequence). The CDR3 protein is CASSIGGARTNEKLFF. In DNA form, the CDR3 reads TGTGCCAGTAGTATTGGGGGGGCACGGACTAATGAAAAACTGTTTTTT.

The rearrangement uses TRBV7-2 and TRBJ2-2, with TRBD2 as a possible D gene (6 bases). Germline V gene data show CDR1 as SGHTA and CDR2 as FQGNSA. The CDR3 length is 15 residues. Trimming left V 5 bases short and J 6 bases short, with 16 bases between. The CDR3 region has the DNA TGTGCCAGCAGCCTGACCCTAAGCGGGTCCGGGGAGCTGTTTTTT. It specifies CASSLTLSGSGELFF.

The chain links TRBV27 to TRBJ1-5; 12 bases agree with TRBD1. Germline V gene sequence: CDR1 MNHEY, CDR2 SMNVEV (reference sequence). J was trimmed by 1 base and V by 0 bases; bases with no gene match: 10. The CDR3 runs 20 residues. In DNA, the CDR3 is TGTGCCAGCAGTTTATCCGGGGGACAGGGGGCCGGGATAAGCAATCAGCCCCAGCATTTT. It is translated as CASSLSGGQGAGISNQPQHF.